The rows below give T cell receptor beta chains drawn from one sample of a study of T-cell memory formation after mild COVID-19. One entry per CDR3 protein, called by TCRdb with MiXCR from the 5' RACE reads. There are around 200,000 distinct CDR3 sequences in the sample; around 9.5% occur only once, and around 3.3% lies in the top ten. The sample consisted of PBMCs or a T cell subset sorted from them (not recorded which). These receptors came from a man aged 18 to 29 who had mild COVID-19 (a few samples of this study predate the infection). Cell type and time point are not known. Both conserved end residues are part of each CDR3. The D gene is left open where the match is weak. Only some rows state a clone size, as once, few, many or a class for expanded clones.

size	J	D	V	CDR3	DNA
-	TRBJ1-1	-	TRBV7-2	CASSPLNREAFF	TGTGCCAGCAGCCCCCTGAACAGGGAAGCTTTCTTT
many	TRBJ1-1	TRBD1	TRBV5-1	CASSWSGQGGTEAFF	TGCGCCAGCAGCTGGTCGGGACAGGGAGGCACTGAAGCTTTCTTT
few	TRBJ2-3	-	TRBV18	CASSPRQATDTQYF	TGTGCCAGCTCACCACGGCAGGCCACAGATACGCAGTATTTT
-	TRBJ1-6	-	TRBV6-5	CAISPRGGSPLHF	TGTGCCATCAGCCCGCGGGGTGGTTCACCCCTCCACTTT
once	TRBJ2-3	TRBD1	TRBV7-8	CASSLDDRDLTDTQYF	TGTGCCAGCAGCTTAGACGACAGGGACCTCACAGATACGCAGTATTTT
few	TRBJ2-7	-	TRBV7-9	CASSFARELYGYEQYF	TGTGCCAGCAGCTTCGCCCGTGAGTTATACGGCTACGAGCAGTACTTC
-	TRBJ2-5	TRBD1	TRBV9	CASSAPDRGRQETQYF	TGTGCCAGCAGCGCCCCCGACAGGGGGCGGCAAGAGACCCAGTACTTC
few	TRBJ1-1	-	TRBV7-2	CASSPQQGLNTEAFF	TGTGCCAGCAGCCCGCAGCAGGGGCTGAACACTGAAGCTTTCTTT
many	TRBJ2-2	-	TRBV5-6	CASSLDVRAGTGELFF	TGTGCCAGCAGCTTGGACGTCAGGGCGGGCACCGGGGAGCTGTTTTTT
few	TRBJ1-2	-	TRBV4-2	CASSQDTGYGYTF	TGTGCCAGCAGCCAAGATACAGGCTATGGCTACACCTTC
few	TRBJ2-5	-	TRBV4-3	CASRHTPGETQYF	TGCGCCAGCAGGCACACCCCGGGGGAGACCCAGTACTTC
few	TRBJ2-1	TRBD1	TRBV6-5	CASRKGQYNEQFF	TGTGCCAGCAGAAAGGGACAGTACAATGAGCAGTTCTTC
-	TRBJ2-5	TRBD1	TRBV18	CASSPDRGPETQYF	TGTGCCAGCTCACCAGACAGGGGGCCGGAGACCCAGTACTTC
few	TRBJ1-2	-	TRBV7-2	CASSLDWAGGYGYTF	TGTGCCAGCAGCTTAGATTGGGCTGGGGGGTATGGCTACACCTTC
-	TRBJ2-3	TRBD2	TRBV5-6	CASSPWTSGGKCYF	TGTGCCAGCAGCCCCTGGACTAGCGGGGGAAAATGCTATTTT
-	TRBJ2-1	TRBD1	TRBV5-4	CASRSGTGGAVNEQFF	TGTGCCAGCAGATCCGGGACAGGGGGCGCGGTCAATGAGCAGTTCTTC
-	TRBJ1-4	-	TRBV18	CASSPPVGYNEKLFF	TGTGCCAGCTCACCACCAGTGGGCTATAATGAAAAACTGTTTTTT
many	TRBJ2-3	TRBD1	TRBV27	CASSLLQGKADTQYF	TGTGCCAGCAGTTTGTTACAGGGGAAGGCAGATACGCAGTATTTT
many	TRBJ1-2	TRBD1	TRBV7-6	CASSPAGGGYGYTF	TGTGCCAGCAGCCCAGCAGGGGGCGGCTATGGCTACACCTTC
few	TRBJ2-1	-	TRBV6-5	CASSQHSSDPYNEQFF	TGTGCCAGCAGTCAACATTCTAGCGACCCTTACAATGAGCAGTTCTTC
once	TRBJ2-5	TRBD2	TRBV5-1	CASSLTSGGLQETQYF	TGCGCCAGCAGCTTGACTAGCGGGGGGCTCCAAGAGACCCAGTACTTC
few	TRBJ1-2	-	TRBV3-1	CASSQNREGYTF	TGTGCCAGCAGCCAAAACAGGGAGGGCTACACCTTC
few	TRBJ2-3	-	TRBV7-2	CASSRLRDDTQYF	TGTGCCAGCAGCCGACTTCGGGACGATACGCAGTATTTT
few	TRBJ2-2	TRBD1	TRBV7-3	CASSLDRVETGELFF	TGTGCCAGCAGCCTGGACAGGGTGGAGACCGGGGAGCTGTTTTTT
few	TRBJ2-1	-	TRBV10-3	CAISWGGSDEQFF	TGTGCCATCAGTTGGGGCGGAAGCGATGAGCAGTTCTTC
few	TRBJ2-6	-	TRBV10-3	CAISEPERANVLTF	TGTGCCATCAGTGAACCTGAGAGGGCCAACGTCCTGACTTTC
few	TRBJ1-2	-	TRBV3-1	CASSQSPPNYGYTF	TGTGCCAGCAGCCAATCCCCACCTAACTATGGCTACACCTTC
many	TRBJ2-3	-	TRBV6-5	CASSNRDSGTDTQYF	TGTGCCAGCAGCAACCGGGACTCAGGCACAGATACGCAGTATTTT
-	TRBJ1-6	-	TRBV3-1	CASSQRRDLFYPLHF	TGTGCCAGCAGCCAACGCCGGGACTTGTTCTATCCCCTCCACTTT
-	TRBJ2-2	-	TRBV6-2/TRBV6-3	CASSRGGAMSTGELFF	TGTGCCAGCAGCAGAGGGGGGGCTATGAGCACCGGGGAGCTGTTTTTT
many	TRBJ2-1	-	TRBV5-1	CASREPYNEQFF	TGCGCCAGCAGGGAACCCTACAATGAGCAGTTCTTC
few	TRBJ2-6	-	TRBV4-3	CASSQDSRGGANVLTF	TGCGCCAGCAGCCAAGACTCTCGTGGGGGGGCCAACGTCCTGACTTTC
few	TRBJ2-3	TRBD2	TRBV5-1	CASSSEAGATTDTQYF	TGCGCCAGCAGCTCTGAAGCGGGGGCAACCACAGATACGCAGTATTTT
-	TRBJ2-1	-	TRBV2	CASSEFRVSYNEQFF	TGTGCCAGCAGTGAATTCAGGGTTTCCTACAATGAGCAGTTCTTC
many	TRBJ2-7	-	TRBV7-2	CASSLSNGGTYEQYF	TGTGCCAGCAGCTTAAGTAATGGGGGCACCTACGAGCAGTACTTC
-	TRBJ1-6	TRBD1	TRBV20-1	CSARVLGRDRELASPLHF	TGCAGTGCTAGAGTGTTAGGGCGTGACAGGGAGCTCGCTTCACCCCTCCACTTT
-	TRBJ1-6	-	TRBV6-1	CASSGTSHSPLHF	TGTGCCAGCAGTGGAACTTCCCATTCACCCCTCCACTTT
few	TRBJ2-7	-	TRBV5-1	CASSPPATYEQYF	TGCGCCAGCAGCCCTCCCGCCACCTACGAGCAGTACTTC
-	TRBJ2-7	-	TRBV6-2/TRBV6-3	CASNHRDYEQYF	TGTGCCAGCAATCACAGGGACTACGAGCAGTACTTC
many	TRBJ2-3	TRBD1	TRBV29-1	CSVEDRYRGNTDTQYF	TGCAGCGTTGAAGATCGGTACAGGGGGAACACAGATACGCAGTATTTT
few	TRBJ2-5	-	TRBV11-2	CASSLVVTNYPQYF	TGTGCCAGCAGCTTAGTAGTGACTAATTATCCCCAGTACTTC
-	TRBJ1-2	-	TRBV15	CATSRVFQIPNYGYTF	TGTGCCACCAGCAGAGTGTTCCAGATTCCTAACTATGGCTACACCTTC
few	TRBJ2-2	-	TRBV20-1	CSARDTSRNTGELFF	TGCAGTGCTAGAGACACTAGCAGGAACACCGGGGAGCTGTTTTTT
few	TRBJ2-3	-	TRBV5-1	CASSSRAGTDTQYF	TGCGCCAGCAGCTCTCGGGCAGGAACAGATACGCAGTATTTT
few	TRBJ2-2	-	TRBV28	CASSHLRGPTNTGELFF	TGTGCCAGCAGTCACCTCAGGGGCCCGACGAACACCGGGGAGCTGTTTTTT
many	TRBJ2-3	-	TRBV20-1	CSASGSTDTQYF	TGCAGTGCTAGTGGGAGCACAGATACGCAGTATTTT
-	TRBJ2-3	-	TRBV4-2	CASSQEASGGEDTQYF	TGTGCCAGCAGCCAAGAAGCCAGTGGAGGTGAGGATACGCAGTATTTT